These 22 T cell receptor beta chains originate from one sample sequenced in a study of control samples from healthy donors and cancer patients. Data came from immunoSEQ multiplex PCR; TCRdb stores just in-frame clones and leaves some out. The data hold under 85,000 clones, with roughly 94% observed a single time. The sequenced sample was blood. The receptor set was obtained from a woman in her 40s in good health.

The gene calls are TRBV6-6 and TRBJ2-1; 8 nucleotides match TRBD2. The CDR3 runs to 14 residues. V was pared by 10 bases and J by 1 base, with 6 bases of the junction left unmatched. Germline V lookup: CDR1 MNHNY, CDR2 SVGAGI (reference sequence). This CDR3 is CATGVAGSYNEQFF. The CDR3 DNA sequence: TGTGCCACAGGGGTAGCGGGATCCTACAATGAGCAGTTCTTC.

The V call is TRBV5-4, the J call TRBJ1-1; D perhaps matches TRBD1 (6 bases). CDR1 is SGHNT, CDR2 YYREEE, per germline (reference sequence). Trimming left V 6 bases short and J 4 bases short, with 16 bases between. There are 14 residues in the CDR3. In DNA, the CDR3 is TGTGCCAGCACGGGGGGCGAGTCATTCACTGAAGCTTTCTTT. Translating gives CASTGGESFTEAFF.

This clone is a singleton in its sample. This rearrangement joins TRBV15 to TRBJ2-7; 7 nucleotides align to TRBD1. V gave up 5 bases and J gave up 2 bases; unmatched junction bases: 3. The CDR3 is 13 amino acids. Germline V gene lookup returns CDR1 LNHNV and CDR2 YYDKDF (reference sequence). The CDR3 loop reads CATSRGGPYEQYF. CDR3 nucleotides: TGTGCCACCAGCCGAGGGGGCCCCTACGAGCAGTACTTC.

V gene TRBV4-2 combines with J gene TRBJ2-2, with D unresolved. Trimming stripped 1 base from V and 0 bases from J, with 3 bases between. The CDR3 is 14 amino acids. Germline lookup yields CDR1 LGHNA and CDR2 YNFKEQ. Here the CDR3 DNA reads TGTGCCAGCAGCCAAGCCCCGAACACCGGGGAGCTGTTTTTT. Protein product: CASSQAPNTGELFF.

The chain uses TRBV30 and TRBJ1-5; TRBD1 agrees at 8 bases. CDR1 GTSNPN and CDR2 SVGIG come from the germline V gene (reference sequence). J was trimmed by 8 bases and V by 1 base; bases with no gene match: 4. CDR3 length equals 13 residues. The CDR3 sequence: CAWSAGGEEPQHF. The CDR3 DNA follows: TGTGCCTGGAGTGCAGGGGGCGAGGAGCCCCAGCATTTT.

The chain recombines TRBV3-1 (or the pseudogene TRBV3-2) with TRBJ2-1; a possible D gene is TRBD1 (6 bases). V lost 3 bases and J 2 bases, leaving 11 bases between the germline ends. The germline CDR1 and CDR2 sequences are LGHDT and YNNKEL (reference sequence). The CDR3 length is 15 residues. The CDR3 spells CASSQDSTTYNEQFF. The CDR3 nucleotides are TGTGCCAGCAGCCAGGACAGTACTACCTACAATGAGCAGTTCTTC.

This chain joins TRBV5-4 and TRBJ2-1; D call uncertain. Between the trimmed V and J ends, which lost 4 bases and 9 bases, there was a span of 8 bases. Per the germline V gene, CDR1 is SGHNT and CDR2 is YYREEE (reference sequence). CDR3 length equals 11 residues. DNA of the CDR3: TGTGCCAGCAGCATCTTAGGTGAGCAGTTCTTC. It translates to CASSILGEQFF. The variable domain in full, completed from reference TRBV5-4 and TRBJ2-1, reads ETGVTQSPTHLIKTRGQQVTLRCSSQSGHNTVSWYQQALGQGPQFIFQYYREEENGRGNFPPRFSGLQFPNYSSELNVNALELDDSALYLCASSILGEQFFGPGTRLTVL.

The rearrangement uses TRBV24-1 and TRBJ2-1, with D possibly matching TRBD2 (5 bases). Between the trimmed V and J ends, which lost 5 bases and 9 bases, there was a span of 10 bases. Per germline, CDR1 KGHDR and CDR2 SFDVKD. CDR3 length: 12 residues. As DNA, the CDR3 is TGTGCCACCAGTGCGGGATATGGTGAGCAGTTCTTC. It specifies CATSAGYGEQFF.

The V and J genes are TRBV7-3 and TRBJ2-1, with D possibly matching TRBD1 (6 bases). Trimming removed 2 bases from V and 5 bases from J, with 16 bases in between. CDR1 SGHTA and CDR2 FQGTGA come from the germline V gene. The CDR3 contains 16 residues. The CDR3: CASSLSSSAGDNEQFF. The DNA of the CDR3 is TGTGCCAGCAGCTTATCTTCCTCGGCAGGGGACAATGAGCAGTTCTTC.

This sequence joins TRBV25-1 and TRBJ2-2; D might be TRBD2 (7 bases). V lost 5 bases and J lost 2, with 9 bases in between. The CDR3 has 14 residues. In germline, CDR1 is MGHDK, CDR2 SYGVNS. DNA of the CDR3: TGTGCCAGCAGTCGGGGGGCAAACACCGGGGAGCTGTTTTTT. It yields the protein CASSRGANTGELFF.

The chain recombines TRBV15 with TRBJ2-1; 8 bases agree with TRBD1. The trim removed 4 bases at V and 5 bases at J, leaving 19 bases unmatched. Germline V gene data show CDR1 as LNHNV and CDR2 as YYDKDF (reference sequence). The CDR3 sequence is 19 residues long. The CDR3 reads CATSNSVLNRGTLDNEQFF. In nucleotides, the CDR3 is TGTGCCACCAGCAATTCCGTTCTAAACAGGGGGACCCTAGACAATGAGCAGTTCTTC.

The chain uses TRBV29-1 and TRBJ2-2; D tentatively reads TRBD1 or TRBD2 (5 bases each). There are 14 residues in the CDR3. V was trimmed by 7 bases and J by 6 bases, leaving 18 bases between them. Germline assignment: CDR1 SQVTM and CDR2 ANQGSEA. The CDR3 nucleotides read TGCAGCGCAGTCGAGGGGCGGCAGGCCGGGGAGCTGTTTTTT. Translated, it gives CSAVEGRQAGELFF.

V gene TRBV2 combines with J gene TRBJ1-2; tentatively, D is TRBD1 (5 bases). V was cut by 5 bases and J by 2 bases, with 9 bases left in between. Per the germline V gene, CDR1 is SNHLY and CDR2 is FYNNEI. The CDR3 is made up of 13 amino acids. CDR3 sequence: CASSPDRNYGYTF. DNA for the CDR3: TGTGCCAGCAGTCCCGACAGAAACTATGGCTACACCTTC. The variable domain in full, completed from reference TRBV2 and TRBJ1-2, reads EPEVTQTPSHQVTQMGQEVILRCVPISNHLYFYWYRQILGQKVEFLVSFYNNEISEKSEIFDDQFSVERPDGSNFTLKIRSTKLEDSAMYFCASSPDRNYGYTFGSGTRLTVV.

This chain connects TRBV28 to TRBJ1-2, with TRBD1 as a possible D gene (5 bases). V was cut by 0 bases and J by 8 bases, with 13 bases left in between. From germline, CDR1 is MDHEN and CDR2 SYDVKM. The CDR3 totals 14 residues. The CDR3 here is CASSLWRGVGGYTF. CDR3 nucleotide sequence: TGTGCCAGCAGTTTATGGAGGGGAGTGGGGGGCTACACCTTC.

For this clone: The junction departs from the called germline gene at one end, perhaps through a read error. This chain links TRBV7-7 with TRBJ2-7; D is perhaps TRBD1 (5 bases). Germline V gene sequence: CDR1 SSHAT, CDR2 FNYEAQ (reference sequence). This CDR3 has 13 amino acids. The chain's CDR3 is CASSSGHSYEQYF. CDR3 sequence (DNA): TGTGCTAGCAGCTCCGGACACTCCTACGAGCAGTACTTC.

This clone was seen once. This chain connects TRBV27 to TRBJ1-3, with TRBD1 as a possible D gene (6 bases). The V end lost 3 bases, the J end lost 0 bases, and 9 bases lay between the germline ends. The CDR3 loop spans 15 amino acids. CDR1 is MNHEY and CDR2 is SMNVEV in the germline V gene (reference sequence). The CDR3 sequence is CASSLTGGSGNTIYF. The CDR3 DNA reads TGTGCCAGCAGTTTGACAGGCGGCTCTGGAAACACCATATATTTT.

The V call is TRBV9, the J call TRBJ2-2; the D gene is possibly TRBD2 (7 bases). Germline lookup yields CDR1 SGDLS and CDR2 YYNGEE. V gave up 0 bases and J gave up 6 bases, with 15 bases separating them. The CDR3 has 16 amino acids. The CDR3 reads CASSVARGGESGELFF. The DNA for the CDR3 is TGTGCCAGCAGCGTAGCCCGAGGGGGGGAGTCCGGGGAGCTGTTTTTT.

The chain combines TRBV6-2 or TRBV6-3 with TRBJ1-1; D gene ambiguous. Deletions cut 2 bases from V and 8 bases from J, with 12 bases between. Germline CDR1 reads MNHEY; CDR2 reads SVGEGT. CDR3 length: 13 residues. CDR3 sequence (DNA): TGTGCCAGCAGTTACCATAGTCCGGGAGAAGCTTTCTTT. It is translated as CASSYHSPGEAFF.

The chain recombines TRBV19 with TRBJ1-5; no clear D gene. Between the trimmed V and J ends, which lost 1 base and 8 bases, there was a span of 9 bases. The CDR3 covers 13 residues. Germline V gene sequence: CDR1 LNHDA, CDR2 SQIVND (reference sequence). CDR3 in DNA: TGTGCCAGTAGTATAGGTTTTGTGGAGCCCCAGCATTTT. This translates into CASSIGFVEPQHF.

The rearrangement joins TRBV6-5 to TRBJ1-1; D is uncertain. Germline V gene data show CDR1 as MNHEY and CDR2 as SVGAGI. The V and J ends lost 3 bases and 2 bases respectively, with 10 bases between them. The CDR3 totals 14 residues. The CDR3 loop is CASSYTGRNTEAFF. The CDR3 DNA reads TGTGCCAGCAGTTATACGGGTCGAAACACTGAAGCTTTCTTT.

This rearrangement joins TRBV18 to TRBJ1-1; D not resolved. The CDR3 consists of 13 residues. Germline V lookup: CDR1 KGHSH, CDR2 LQKENI. Trimming removed 3 bases at V and 7 bases at J, with 12 bases between. CDR3 nucleotides: TGTGCCAGCTCACCGGTACTTTCTTTTGAAGCTTTCTTT. The encoded protein is CASSPVLSFEAFF.

The rearrangement links TRBV4-2 to TRBJ1-3; D is possibly TRBD1 (5 bases). V gave up 4 bases and J gave up 2 bases, with 24 bases separating them. This CDR3 region has 19 residues. Germline CDR1 is LGHNA and CDR2 is YNFKEQ. CDR3: CASSPETRPGIQAGNTIYF. DNA for the CDR3: TGTGCCAGCAGCCCAGAGACACGTCCAGGGATTCAAGCTGGAAACACCATATATTTT.